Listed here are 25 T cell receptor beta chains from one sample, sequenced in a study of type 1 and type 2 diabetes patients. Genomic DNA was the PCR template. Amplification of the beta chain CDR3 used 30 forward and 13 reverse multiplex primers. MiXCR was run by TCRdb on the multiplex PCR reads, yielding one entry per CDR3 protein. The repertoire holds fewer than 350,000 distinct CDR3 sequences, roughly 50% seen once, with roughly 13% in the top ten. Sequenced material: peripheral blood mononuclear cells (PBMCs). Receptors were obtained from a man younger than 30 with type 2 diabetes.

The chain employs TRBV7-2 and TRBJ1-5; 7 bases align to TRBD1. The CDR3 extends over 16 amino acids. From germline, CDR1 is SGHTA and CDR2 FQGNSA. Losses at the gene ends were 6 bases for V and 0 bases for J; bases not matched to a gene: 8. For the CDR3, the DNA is TGTGCCAGCAGTCCCGGGACAGAATTTAGCAATCAGCCCCAGCATTTT. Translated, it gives CASSPGTEFSNQPQHF.

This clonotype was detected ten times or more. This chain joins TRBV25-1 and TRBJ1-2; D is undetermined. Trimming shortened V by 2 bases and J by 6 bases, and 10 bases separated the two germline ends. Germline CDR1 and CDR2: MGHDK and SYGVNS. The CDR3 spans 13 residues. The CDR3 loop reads CASSEVGFHGYTF. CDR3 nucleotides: TGTGCCAGCAGTGAAGTGGGCTTCCATGGCTACACCTTC.

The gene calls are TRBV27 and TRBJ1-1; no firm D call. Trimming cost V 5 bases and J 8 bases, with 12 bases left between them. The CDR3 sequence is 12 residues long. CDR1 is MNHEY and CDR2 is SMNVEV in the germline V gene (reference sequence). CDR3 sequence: CASSENGREAFF. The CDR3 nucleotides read TGTGCCAGCAGTGAAAATGGCAGGGAAGCTTTCTTT.

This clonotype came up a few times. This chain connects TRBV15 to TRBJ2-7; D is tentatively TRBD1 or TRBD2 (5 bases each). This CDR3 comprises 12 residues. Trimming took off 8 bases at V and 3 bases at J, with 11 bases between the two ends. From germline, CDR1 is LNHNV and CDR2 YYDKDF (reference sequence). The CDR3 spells CATSLGDYEQYF. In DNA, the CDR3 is TGTGCCACCTCACTAGGGGACTACGAGCAGTACTTC.

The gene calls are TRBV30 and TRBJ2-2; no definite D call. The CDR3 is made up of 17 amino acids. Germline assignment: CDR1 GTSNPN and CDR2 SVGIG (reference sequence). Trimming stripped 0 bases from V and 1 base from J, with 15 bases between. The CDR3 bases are TGTGCCTGGAGTGTTCCACACAATGCCGGGAACACCGGGGAGCTGTTTTTT. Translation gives CAWSVPHNAGNTGELFF.

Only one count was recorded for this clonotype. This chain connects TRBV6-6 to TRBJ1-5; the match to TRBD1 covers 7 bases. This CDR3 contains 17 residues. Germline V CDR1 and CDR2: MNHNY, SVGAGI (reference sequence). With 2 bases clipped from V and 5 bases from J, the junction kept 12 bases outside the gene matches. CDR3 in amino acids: CASSYTGGGEVYQPQHF. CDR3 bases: TGTGCCAGCAGTTACACCGGAGGGGGCGAAGTGTATCAGCCCCAGCATTTT.

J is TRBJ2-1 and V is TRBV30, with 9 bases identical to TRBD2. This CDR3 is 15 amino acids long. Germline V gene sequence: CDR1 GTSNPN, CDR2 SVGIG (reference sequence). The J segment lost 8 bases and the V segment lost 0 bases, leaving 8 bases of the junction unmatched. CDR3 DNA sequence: TGTGCCTGGAGTGTAGGGACTAGCAAGTTGGATGAGCAGTTCTTC. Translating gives CAWSVGTSKLDEQFF. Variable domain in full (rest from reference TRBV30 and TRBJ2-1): SQTIHQWPATLVQPVGSPLSLECTVEGTSNPNLYWYRQAAGRGLQLLFYSVGIGQISSEVPQNLSASRPQDRQFILSSKKLLLSDSGFYLCAWSVGTSKLDEQFFGPGTRLTVL.

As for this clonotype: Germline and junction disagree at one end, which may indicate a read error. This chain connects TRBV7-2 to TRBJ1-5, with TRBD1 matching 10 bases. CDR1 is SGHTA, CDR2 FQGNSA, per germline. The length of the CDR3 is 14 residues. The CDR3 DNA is TGTGCCTGCAGCCAACGGGACAGGGGCTGGCCCCAGCATTTT. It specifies CACSQRDRGWPQHF.

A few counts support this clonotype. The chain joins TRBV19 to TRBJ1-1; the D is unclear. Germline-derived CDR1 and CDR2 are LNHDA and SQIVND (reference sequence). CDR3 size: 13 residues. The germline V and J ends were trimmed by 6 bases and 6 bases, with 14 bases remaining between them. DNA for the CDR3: TGTGCCAGTAGCCCAGACATCTACGCTGAAGCTTTCTTT. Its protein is CASSPDIYAEAFF.

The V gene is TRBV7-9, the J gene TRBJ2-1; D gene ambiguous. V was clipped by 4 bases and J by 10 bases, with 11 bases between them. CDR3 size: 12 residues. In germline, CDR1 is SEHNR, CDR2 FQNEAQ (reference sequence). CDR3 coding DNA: TGTGCCAGCAGCTCCAGGAACTACGAGCAGTTCTTC. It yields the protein CASSSRNYEQFF.

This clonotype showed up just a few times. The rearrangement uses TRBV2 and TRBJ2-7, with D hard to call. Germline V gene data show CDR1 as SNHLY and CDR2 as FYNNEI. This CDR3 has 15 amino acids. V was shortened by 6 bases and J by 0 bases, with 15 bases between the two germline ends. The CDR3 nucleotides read TGTGCCAGCAGAGGACCGTCAACCACCTCCTACGAGCAGTACTTC. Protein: CASRGPSTTSYEQYF.

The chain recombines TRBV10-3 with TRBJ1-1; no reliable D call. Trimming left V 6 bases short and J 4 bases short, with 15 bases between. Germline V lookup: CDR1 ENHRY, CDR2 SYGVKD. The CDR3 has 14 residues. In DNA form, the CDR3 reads TGTGCCATCAGCGCCGCGGTGGGGAGCACTGAAGCTTTCTTT. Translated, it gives CAISAAVGSTEAFF.

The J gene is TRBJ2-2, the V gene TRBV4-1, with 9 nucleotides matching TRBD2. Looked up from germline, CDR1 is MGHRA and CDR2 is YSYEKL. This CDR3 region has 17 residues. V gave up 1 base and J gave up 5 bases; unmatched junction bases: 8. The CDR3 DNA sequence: TGCGCCAGCAGCCAAGTTGGCGGGGGGGCGGTAACCGGGGAGCTGTTTTTT. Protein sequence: CASSQVGGGAVTGELFF.

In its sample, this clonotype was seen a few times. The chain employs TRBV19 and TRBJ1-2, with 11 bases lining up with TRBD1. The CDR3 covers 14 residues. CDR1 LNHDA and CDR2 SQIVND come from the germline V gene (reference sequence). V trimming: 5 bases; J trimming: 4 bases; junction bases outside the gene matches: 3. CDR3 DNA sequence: TGTGCCAGTAGTGTGGGACAGGGGGTCTATGGCTACACCTTC. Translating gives CASSVGQGVYGYTF.

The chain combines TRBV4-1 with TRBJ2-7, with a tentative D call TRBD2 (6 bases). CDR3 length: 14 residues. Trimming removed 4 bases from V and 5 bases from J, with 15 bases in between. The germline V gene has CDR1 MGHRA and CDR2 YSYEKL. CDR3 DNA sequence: TGCGCCAGCAGCCTCGAGACACTAGCCCACGAGCAGTACTTC. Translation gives CASSLETLAHEQYF.

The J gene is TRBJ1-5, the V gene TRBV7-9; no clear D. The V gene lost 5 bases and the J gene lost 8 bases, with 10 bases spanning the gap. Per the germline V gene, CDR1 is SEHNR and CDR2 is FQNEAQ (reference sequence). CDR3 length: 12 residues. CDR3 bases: TGTGCCAGCAGCAATCCGATGGAGCCCCAGCATTTT. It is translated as CASSNPMEPQHF.

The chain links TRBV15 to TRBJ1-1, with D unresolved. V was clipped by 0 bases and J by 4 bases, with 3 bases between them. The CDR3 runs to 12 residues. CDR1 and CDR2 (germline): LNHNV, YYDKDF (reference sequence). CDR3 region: CATSRDSTEAFF. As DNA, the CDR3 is TGTGCCACCAGCAGAGACAGCACTGAAGCTTTCTTT. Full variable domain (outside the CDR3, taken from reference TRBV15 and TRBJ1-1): DAMVIQNPRYQVTQFGKPVTLSCSQTLNHNVMYWYQQKSSQAPKLLFHYYDKDFNNEADTPDNFQSRRPNTSFCFLDIRSPGLGDTAMYLCATSRDSTEAFFGQGTRLTVV.

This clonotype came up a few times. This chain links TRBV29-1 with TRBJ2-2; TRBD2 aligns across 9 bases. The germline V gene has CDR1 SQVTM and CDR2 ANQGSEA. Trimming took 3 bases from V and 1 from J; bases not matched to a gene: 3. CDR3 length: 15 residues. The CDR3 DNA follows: TGCAGCGTTGATCGGCGGGGGGGGAACACCGGGGAGCTGTTTTTT. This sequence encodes CSVDRRGGNTGELFF.

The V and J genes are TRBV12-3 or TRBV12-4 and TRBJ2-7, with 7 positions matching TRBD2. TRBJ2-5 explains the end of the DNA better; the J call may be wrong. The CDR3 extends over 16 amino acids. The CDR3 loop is CASSTRMEPGGETQYF. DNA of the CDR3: TGTGCCAGCAGTACGCGCATGGAGCCCGGGGGGGAGACCCAGTACTTC.

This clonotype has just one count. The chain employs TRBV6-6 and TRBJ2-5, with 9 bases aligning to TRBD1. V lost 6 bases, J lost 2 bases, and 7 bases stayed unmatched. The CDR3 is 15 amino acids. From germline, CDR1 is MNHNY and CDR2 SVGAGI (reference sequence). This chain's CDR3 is CASRAPGQGQETQYF. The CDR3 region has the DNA TGTGCCAGCAGGGCCCCGGGACAGGGACAAGAGACCCAGTACTTC.

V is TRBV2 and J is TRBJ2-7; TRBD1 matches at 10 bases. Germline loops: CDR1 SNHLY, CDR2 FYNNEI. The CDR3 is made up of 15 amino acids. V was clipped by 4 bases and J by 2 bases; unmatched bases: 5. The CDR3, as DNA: TGTGCCAGCAGTGTAGGACAGGGGGACACCTACGAGCAGTACTTC. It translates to CASSVGQGDTYEQYF. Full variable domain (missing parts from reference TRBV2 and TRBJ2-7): EPEVTQTPSHQVTQMGQEVILRCVPISNHLYFYWYRQILGQKVEFLVSFYNNEISEKSEIFDDQFSVERPDGSNFTLKIRSTKLEDSAMYFCASSVGQGDTYEQYFGPGTRLTVT.

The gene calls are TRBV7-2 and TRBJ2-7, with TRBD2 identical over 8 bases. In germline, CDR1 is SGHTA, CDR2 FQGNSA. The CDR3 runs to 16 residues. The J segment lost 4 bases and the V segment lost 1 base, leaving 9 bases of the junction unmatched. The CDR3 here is CASSLDGAGVGYEQYF. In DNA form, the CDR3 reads TGTGCCAGCAGCTTAGACGGAGCGGGAGTAGGGTACGAGCAGTACTTC.

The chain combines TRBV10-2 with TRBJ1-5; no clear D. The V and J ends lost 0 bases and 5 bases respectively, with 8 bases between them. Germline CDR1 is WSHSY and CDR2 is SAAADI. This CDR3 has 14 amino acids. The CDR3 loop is CASSESRRDQPQHF. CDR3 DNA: TGCGCCAGCAGTGAGTCGAGGAGGGATCAGCCCCAGCATTTT.

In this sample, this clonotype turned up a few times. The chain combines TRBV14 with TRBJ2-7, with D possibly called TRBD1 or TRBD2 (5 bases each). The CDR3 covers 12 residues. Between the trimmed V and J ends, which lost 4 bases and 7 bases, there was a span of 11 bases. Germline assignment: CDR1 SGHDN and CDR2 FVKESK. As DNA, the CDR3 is TGTGCCAGCAGCCGGGGGAACCAGGAGCAGTACTTC. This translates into CASSRGNQEQYF.

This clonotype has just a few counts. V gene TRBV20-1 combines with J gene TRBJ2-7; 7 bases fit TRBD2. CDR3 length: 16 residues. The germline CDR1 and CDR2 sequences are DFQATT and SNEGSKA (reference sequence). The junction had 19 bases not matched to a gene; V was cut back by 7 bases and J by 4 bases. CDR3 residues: CSVEFRAGLQYYEQYF. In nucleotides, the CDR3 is TGCAGTGTAGAGTTTCGGGCGGGACTACAATATTACGAGCAGTACTTC.